This T cell receptor beta chain was profiled in a study of shared clonotypes between healthy human individuals. Study-level findings and limits: The low donor count limited represented genetic and exposure-history diversity.

The naive CD8 subset, CD45RO-negative cells positively selected for CCR7, excluded terminally differentiated effector memory CD45RA+ cells. Comment on this clone: Its antigen is as yet unknown.

Sorted-subset replicate PCRs used 150 to 200 ng of genomic DNA. This amount corresponded to about 30,000 T cell genomes. Libraries were prepared by immunoSEQ multiplex PCR; TCRdb keeps only in-frame clonotypes and omits some of them. The repertoire consists of some 2,000,000 clones, with approximately 95% occurring once and the leading ten covering about 1.1%. The CDR3 sequence is 18 residues long. Trimming took 4 bases from V and 0 from J, leaving 18 bases between them. CDR1 is SNHLY and CDR2 is FYNNEI in the germline V gene. Sequencing was done on a sample of naive CD8+ T cells sorted from blood. The clonotype originates from a man aged 18 to 30 in good health. The chain uses TRBV2 and TRBJ2-2; a possible D gene is TRBD2 (5 bases). CDR3 sequence reads: CASSVSPGRSANTGELFF. In DNA, the CDR3 is TGTGCCAGCAGTGTATCTCCCGGTCGTAGCGCGAACACCGGGGAGCTGTTTTTT.